These 14 T cell receptor beta chains share one sample of origin, sequenced in a study of coeliac disease. The protocol was immunoSEQ multiplex PCR, while the TCRdb copy is restricted to in-frame clones and leaves out a portion. Counted here are more than 2,500 clones, approximately 75% occurring once; the ten biggest clones make up 20%. Sequencing was done on a sample of lymphocytes from the gut lamina propria. The receptors were sampled from a man at least 80 years old without celiac disease.

The genes are TRBV5-1 and TRBJ2-2, with 8 bases matching TRBD1. CDR3 length: 14 residues. CDR1 and CDR2 (germline): SGHRS, YFSETQ. J gave up 7 bases and V 3 bases, and 5 bases lay outside the gene matches. CDR3 amino acids: CASSSGQGIGELFF. The CDR3 DNA is TGCGCCAGCAGCTCCGGACAGGGAATCGGGGAGCTGTTTTTT.

V usage is TRBV5-1 and J usage is TRBJ2-7; perhaps TRBD2 as D (5 bases). This CDR3 has 15 amino acids. V was trimmed by 5 bases and J by 3 bases, leaving 18 bases between them. The germline V gene has CDR1 SGHRS and CDR2 YFSETQ. CDR3 sequence (DNA): TGCGCCAGCAGTTTCAACTCGGGAAAACTCTACGAGCAGTACTTC. Its protein is CASSFNSGKLYEQYF.

This rearrangement joins TRBV6-6 to TRBJ1-5, with D perhaps TRBD1 (5 bases). Trimming removed 6 bases from V and 2 bases from J, with 11 bases in between. From germline, CDR1 is MNHNY and CDR2 SVGAGI (reference sequence). This CDR3 is 14 amino acids long. CDR3 sequence (DNA): TGTGCCAGCAGCGTCGACAGCCGCAATCAGCCCCAGCATTTT. Translation: CASSVDSRNQPQHF.

This clone was recorded only once. This chain connects TRBV10-3 to TRBJ1-2; perhaps TRBD1 as D (6 bases). Germline V CDR1 and CDR2: ENHRY, SYGVKD. V shed 11 bases and J shed 8 bases, with 18 bases lying between them. The CDR3 covers 12 residues. The DNA of the CDR3 is TGTGCCTCAGGCGGTGGACAGACAGGCTACACCTTC. Encoded protein: CASGGGQTGYTF.

The chain recombines TRBV9 with TRBJ2-7, with a tentative D call TRBD1 (6 bases). This CDR3 region has 14 residues. Per the germline V gene, CDR1 is SGDLS and CDR2 is YYNGEE. The V gene lost 0 bases and the J gene lost 2 bases, with 9 bases spanning the gap. For the CDR3, the DNA is TGTGCCAGCAGCGTAGGGACAGCAGCCTACGAGCAGTACTTC. Translated: CASSVGTAAYEQYF.

This clone showed up just a few times. V gene TRBV7-9 combines with J gene TRBJ2-6; 12 bases match TRBD1. The CDR3 consists of 19 residues. Germline values: CDR1 SEHNR, CDR2 FQNEAQ (reference sequence). Losses at the gene ends were 5 bases for V and 2 bases for J; bases not matched to a gene: 10. CDR3 sequence: CASSPEGGQGAAGANVLTF. DNA for the CDR3: TGTGCCAGCAGCCCCGAGGGGGGACAGGGGGCAGCTGGGGCCAACGTCCTGACTTTC.

V is TRBV7-9 and J is TRBJ1-5, with 7 bases fitting TRBD1. V was pared by 4 bases and J by 2 bases, with 2 bases of the junction left unmatched. The CDR3 runs to 14 residues. Germline CDR1 reads SEHNR; CDR2 reads FQNEAQ (reference sequence). This CDR3 is CASSSGTGNQPQHF. CDR3 coding DNA: TGTGCCAGCAGCTCCGGGACAGGCAATCAGCCCCAGCATTTT.

The chain links TRBV7-6 to TRBJ2-5; TRBD2 matches at 9 bases. Losses at the gene ends were 1 base for V and 7 bases for J; bases not matched to a gene: 7. The germline V gene has CDR1 SGHVS and CDR2 FNYEAQ. This CDR3 is 15 amino acids long. The CDR3 loop reads CASSLGGTSYGTQYF. CDR3 nucleotide sequence: TGTGCCAGCAGCTTAGGTGGGACTAGCTATGGGACCCAGTACTTC. Supplemented by reference TRBV7-6 and TRBJ2-5, the full variable domain reads GAGVSQSPRYKVTKRGQDVALRCDPISGHVSLYWYRQALGQGPEFLTYFNYEAQQDKSGLPNDRFSAERPEGSISTLTIQRTEQRDSAMYRCASSLGGTSYGTQYFGPGTRLLVL.

The CDR3 region has the DNA TGCGCCAGCAGCCTATACCAAGAGACCCAGTACTTC. Translating it yields CASSLYQETQYF. The rearrangement joins TRBV5-1 to TRBJ2-5; no clear D. Germline CDR1 reads SGHRS; CDR2 reads YFSETQ. CDR3 size: 12 residues. Deletions cut 4 bases from V and 0 bases from J, with 4 bases between. Together with reference TRBV5-1 and TRBJ2-5, the CDR3 gives the full variable domain: KAGVTQTPRYLIKTRGQQVTLSCSPISGHRSVSWYQQTPGQGLQFLFEYFSETQRNKGNFPGRFSGRQFSNSRSEMNVSTLELGDSALYLCASSLYQETQYFGPGTRLLVL.

The chain joins TRBV29-1 to TRBJ1-6, with no clear D. With 8 bases removed from V and 11 bases from J, the gap between germline ends came to 13 bases. CDR1 is SQVTM and CDR2 is ANQGSEA in the germline V gene. The CDR3 extends over 11 amino acids. CDR3 sequence (DNA): TGCAGCCCTGGGTTCCGGGCACCCCTCCACTTT. This sequence encodes CSPGFRAPLHF.

V gene TRBV7-3 combines with J gene TRBJ2-6; weak D call: TRBD1 (6 bases). The CDR3 sequence is 13 residues long. Trimming stripped 5 bases from V and 8 bases from J, with 10 bases between. The V gene's germline CDR1 is SGHTA and CDR2 FQGTGA. The CDR3 DNA is TGTGCCAGCAGCGTACAGGGTTCCAACGTCCTGACTTTC. Its translation: CASSVQGSNVLTF.

This clone appeared a few times. This chain uses TRBV6-1 with TRBJ2-3; maybe TRBD1 (5 bases). The CDR3 is 11 amino acids. Trimming took 10 bases from V and 8 from J, leaving 13 bases between them. The germline V gene encodes CDR1 MNHNS and CDR2 SASEGT. CDR3 nucleotide sequence: TGTGCCACTACAGGAGATACTACGCAGTATTTT. Amino acids: CATTGDTTQYF.

The chain joins TRBV2 to TRBJ2-3; possibly TRBD1 for D (6 bases). Per the germline V gene, CDR1 is SNHLY and CDR2 is FYNNEI. The CDR3 covers 12 residues. The V end lost 9 bases, the J end lost 3 bases, and 10 bases lay between the germline ends. As DNA, the CDR3 is TGTGCCAGTGAGGGGGAGACAGATACGCAGTATTTT. It encodes CASEGETDTQYF.

This clone has just one count. The V and J genes are TRBV9 and TRBJ2-7; D might be TRBD1 (6 bases). Germline CDR1 and CDR2: SGDLS and YYNGEE. V lost 4 bases and J 7 bases, leaving 15 bases between the germline ends. This CDR3 has 13 amino acids. CDR3 nucleotides: TGTGCCAGCAGCCCCAGGGGTACTGGTGAGCAGTACTTC. Protein: CASSPRGTGEQYF.